Following are 11 T cell receptor beta chains from one sample sequenced in a study of post-analysis software for immune sequencing data. Notes on the study in general: There were about five TRBV segments more frequent in patients than controls, and TRBV5-6, TRBV5-1 and TRBV20-1 were among them.

These receptors have no identified antigens. The library was made from cDNA and included unique molecular identifiers. TCRdb passed the PCR reads through MiXCR, listing each CDR3 protein once. The sample carries 750,000 to 900,000 distinct CDR3 sequences, under 60% recorded once. The sample consisted of blood. The receptors were sampled from a girl aged 10-17 years with multiple sclerosis.

The CDR3 bases are TGTGCCAGCAGTCGGGGGAGACAGGGAAGCGAGCAGTACTTC. Translated, it gives CASSRGRQGSEQYF. The V and J genes are TRBV6-6 and TRBJ2-4, with D perhaps matching TRBD1 (7 bases). The J call may be in error: the DNA end matches TRBJ2-7 better. The CDR3 totals 14 residues. The V gene's germline CDR1 is MNHNY and CDR2 SVGAGI (reference sequence).

The chain uses TRBV20-1 and TRBJ1-6; D is perhaps TRBD1 (6 bases). Trimming took off 8 bases at V and 9 bases at J, with 14 bases between the two ends. CDR1 is DFQATT and CDR2 is SNEGSKA in the germline V gene (reference sequence). CDR3 length: 12 amino acids. This CDR3 reads CSPGAISSPLHF. The CDR3 nucleotides are TGCAGTCCGGGGGCGATAAGTTCACCCCTCCACTTT.

This clonotype has just a few counts. The chain has TRBV12-3 or TRBV12-4 and TRBJ1-2; 10 nucleotides line up with TRBD1. The CDR3 consists of 15 residues. J was trimmed by 4 bases and V by 7 bases; bases with no gene match: 9. The CDR3 here is CASKGTGEDLYGYTF. Written as DNA, the CDR3 is TGTGCCAGCAAAGGGACAGGGGAGGATCTCTATGGCTACACCTTC.

The rearrangement joins TRBV13 to TRBJ1-2; D is unclear. Trimming removed 4 bases at V and 1 base at J, with 13 bases between. The germline V gene encodes CDR1 PRHDT and CDR2 FYEKMQ (reference sequence). The CDR3 consists of 15 residues. CDR3 in amino acids: CASSSSPADNYGYTF. CDR3 nucleotide sequence: TGTGCCAGCAGCTCATCCCCCGCGGATAACTATGGCTACACCTTC. Filled out from reference TRBV13 and TRBJ1-2, the complete variable domain reads AAGVIQSPRHLIKEKRETATLKCYPIPRHDTVYWYQQGPGQDPQFLISFYEKMQSDKGSIPDRFSAQQFSDYHSELNMSSLELGDSALYFCASSSSPADNYGYTFGSGTRLTVV.

This clonotype has just a few counts. J is TRBJ2-6 and V is TRBV6-2 or TRBV6-3; TRBD1 aligns across 7 bases. The CDR3 is 17 amino acids. J was trimmed by 0 bases and V by 5 bases; bases with no gene match: 7. Germline V lookup: CDR1 MNHEY, CDR2 SVGEGT. CDR3 loop: CASSKPGQLSGANVLTF. For the CDR3, the DNA is TGTGCCAGCAGTAAGCCGGGACAGCTCTCTGGGGCCAACGTCCTGACTTTC.

This clonotype was seen many times. The chain couples TRBV20-1 to TRBJ2-7, with D perhaps matching TRBD2 (5 bases). Germline values: CDR1 DFQATT, CDR2 SNEGSKA (reference sequence). The CDR3 is 14 amino acids. V lost 3 bases and J 0 bases, leaving 12 bases between the germline ends. The CDR3 DNA is TGCAGTGCTAGTAGGCTAGCTCTCTCCTACGAGCAGTACTTC. It translates to CSASRLALSYEQYF.

The chain recombines TRBV2 with TRBJ1-1; D perhaps matches TRBD1 (5 bases). V lost 6 bases and J 1 base, leaving 12 bases between the germline ends. The germline V gene encodes CDR1 SNHLY and CDR2 FYNNEI. The CDR3 contains 14 residues. The CDR3 nucleotides are TGTGCCAGCAGAGCACAAGGGGCGAACACTGAAGCTTTCTTT. Encoded protein: CASRAQGANTEAFF. The whole variable domain, remainder taken from reference TRBV2 and TRBJ1-1, is EPEVTQTPSHQVTQMGQEVILRCVPISNHLYFYWYRQILGQKVEFLVSFYNNEISEKSEIFDDQFSVERPDGSNFTLKIRSTKLEDSAMYFCASRAQGANTEAFFGQGTRLTVV.

This clonotype was seen more than once but under ten times. The gene calls are TRBV7-9 and TRBJ2-7; perhaps TRBD1 as D (6 bases). TRBJ2-5 matches the DNA end more closely, so the J call is doubtful. The CDR3 totals 14 residues. CDR1 and CDR2 (germline): SEHNR, FQNEAQ (reference sequence). The CDR3 spells CASSFGTPQETQYF. DNA of the CDR3: TGTGCCAGCAGCTTTGGGACACCGCAAGAGACCCAGTACTTC.

This clonotype was detected a few times. The chain carries TRBV28 and TRBJ2-1, with D possibly being TRBD2 (6 bases). Germline values: CDR1 MDHEN, CDR2 SYDVKM. The V end lost 8 bases, the J end lost 0 bases, and 17 bases lay between the germline ends. The CDR3 sequence is 16 residues long. Here the CDR3 DNA reads TGTGCCAGCTCTCCCCGTGGGGGGTTCTCCTACAATGAGCAGTTCTTC. Its protein is CASSPRGGFSYNEQFF.

A remark on this clonotype: One junction end disagrees with the germline gene, perhaps due to a read error. The V call is TRBV20-1, the J call TRBJ1-2, with D possibly matching TRBD1 (5 bases). Germline CDR1 reads DFQATT; CDR2 reads SNEGSKA (reference sequence). The CDR3 covers 17 residues. The CDR3 coding sequence is TGCAGTACTAGAGACGATCCGACAGTCTCCTCTAACTATGGCTACACCTTC. It translates to CSTRDDPTVSSNYGYTF.

This clonotype occurred a few times. V gene TRBV27 combines with J gene TRBJ2-7; TRBD2 might be the D (5 bases). CDR3 length: 17 residues. Germline V gene data show CDR1 as MNHEY and CDR2 as SMNVEV (reference sequence). The germline V and J ends were trimmed by 3 bases and 0 bases, with 18 bases remaining between them. The CDR3 nucleotides are TGTGCCAGCAGTTTCGTAAGGGAGCGCCAGAGCTCCTACGAGCAGTACTTC. Translating it yields CASSFVRERQSSYEQYF.